Listed here is a single T cell receptor beta chain. Its target is unknown. This CDR3 contains 15 residues. V shed 3 bases and J 7 bases; nucleotides not matched to a gene: 7. Germline values: CDR1 SEHNR, CDR2 FQNEAQ (reference sequence). This record belongs to a study of cytomegalovirus exposure and HLA in healthy donors. General observations from the study: In a later analysis, V- and J-gene trimming of beta chains associated with a DCLRE1C missense variant, replicated independently.

Primers included in the PCR were 60 Vbeta and 13 Jbeta primers. Generated by immunoSEQ multiplex PCR, the TCRdb table keeps only in-frame clones and is missing some. This repertoire shows approximately 220,000 clones, 80% to 90% found once; its top ten account for around 3%. The origin of this receptor is a young man in good health and CMV-seronegative. The sequenced material came from PBMCs. The genes are TRBV7-9 and TRBJ2-1, with 9 bases identical to TRBD2. CDR3 bases: TGTGCCAGCAGCTTCGGGGCTAGCGGGGAAAATGAGCAGTTCTTC. Its translation: CASSFGASGENEQFF. Looking up the rest from reference TRBV7-9 and TRBJ2-1 gives the full variable domain: DTGVSQNPRHKITKRGQNVTFRCDPISEHNRLYWYRQTLGQGPEFLTYFQNEAQLEKSRLLSDRFSAERPKGSFSTLEIQRTEQGDSAMYLCASSFGASGENEQFFGPGTRLTVL.